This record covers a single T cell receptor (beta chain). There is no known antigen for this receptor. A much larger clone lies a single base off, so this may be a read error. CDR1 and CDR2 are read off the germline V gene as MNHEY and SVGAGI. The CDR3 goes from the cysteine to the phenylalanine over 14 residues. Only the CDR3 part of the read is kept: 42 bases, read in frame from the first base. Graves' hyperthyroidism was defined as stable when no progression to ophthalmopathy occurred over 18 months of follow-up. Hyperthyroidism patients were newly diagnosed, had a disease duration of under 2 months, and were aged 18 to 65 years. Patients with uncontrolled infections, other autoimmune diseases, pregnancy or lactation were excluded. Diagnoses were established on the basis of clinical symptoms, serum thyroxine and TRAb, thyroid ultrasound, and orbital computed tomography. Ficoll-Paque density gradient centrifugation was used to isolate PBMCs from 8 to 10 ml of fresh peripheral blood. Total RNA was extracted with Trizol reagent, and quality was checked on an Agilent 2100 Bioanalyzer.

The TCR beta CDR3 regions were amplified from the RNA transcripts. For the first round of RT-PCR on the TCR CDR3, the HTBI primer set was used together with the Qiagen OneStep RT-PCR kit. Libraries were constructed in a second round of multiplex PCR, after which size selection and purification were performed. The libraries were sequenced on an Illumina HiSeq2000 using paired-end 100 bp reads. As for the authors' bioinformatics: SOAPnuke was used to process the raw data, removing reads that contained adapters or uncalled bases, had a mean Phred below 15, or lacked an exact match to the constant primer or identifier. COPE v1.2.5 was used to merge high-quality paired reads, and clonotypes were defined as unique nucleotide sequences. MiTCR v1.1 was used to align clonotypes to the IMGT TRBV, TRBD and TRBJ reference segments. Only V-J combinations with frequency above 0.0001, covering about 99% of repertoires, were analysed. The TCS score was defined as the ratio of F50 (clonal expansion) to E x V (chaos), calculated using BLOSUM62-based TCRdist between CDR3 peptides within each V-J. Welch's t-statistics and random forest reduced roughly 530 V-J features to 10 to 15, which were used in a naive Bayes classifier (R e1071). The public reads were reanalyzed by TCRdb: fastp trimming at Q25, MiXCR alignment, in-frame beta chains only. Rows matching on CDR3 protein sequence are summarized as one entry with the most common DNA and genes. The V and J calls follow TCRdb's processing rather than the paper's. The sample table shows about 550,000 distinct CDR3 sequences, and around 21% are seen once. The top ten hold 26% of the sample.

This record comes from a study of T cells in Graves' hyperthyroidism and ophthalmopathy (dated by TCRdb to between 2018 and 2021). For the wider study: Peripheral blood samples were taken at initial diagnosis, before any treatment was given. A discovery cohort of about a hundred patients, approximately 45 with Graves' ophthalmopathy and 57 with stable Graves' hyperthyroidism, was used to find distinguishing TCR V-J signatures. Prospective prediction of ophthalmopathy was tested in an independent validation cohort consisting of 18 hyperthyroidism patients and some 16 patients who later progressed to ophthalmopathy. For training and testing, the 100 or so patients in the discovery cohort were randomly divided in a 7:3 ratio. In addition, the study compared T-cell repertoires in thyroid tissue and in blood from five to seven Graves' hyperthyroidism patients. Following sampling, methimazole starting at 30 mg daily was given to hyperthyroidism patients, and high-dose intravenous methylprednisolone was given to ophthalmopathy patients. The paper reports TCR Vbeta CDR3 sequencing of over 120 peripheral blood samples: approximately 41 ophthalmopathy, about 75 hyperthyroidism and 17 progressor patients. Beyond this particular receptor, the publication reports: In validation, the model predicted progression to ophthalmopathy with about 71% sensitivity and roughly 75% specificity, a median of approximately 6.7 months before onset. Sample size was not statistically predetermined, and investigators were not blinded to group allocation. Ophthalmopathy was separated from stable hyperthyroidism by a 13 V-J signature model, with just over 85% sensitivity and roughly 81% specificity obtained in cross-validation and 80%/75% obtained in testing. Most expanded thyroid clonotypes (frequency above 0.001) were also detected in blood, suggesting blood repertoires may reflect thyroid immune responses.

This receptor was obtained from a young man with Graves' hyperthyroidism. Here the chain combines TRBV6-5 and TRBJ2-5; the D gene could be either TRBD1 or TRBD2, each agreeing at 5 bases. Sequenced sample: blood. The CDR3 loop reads CAISYSGTQETQYF. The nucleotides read TGTGCCATCAGTTACTCCGGGACGCAAGAGACCCAGTACTTC.